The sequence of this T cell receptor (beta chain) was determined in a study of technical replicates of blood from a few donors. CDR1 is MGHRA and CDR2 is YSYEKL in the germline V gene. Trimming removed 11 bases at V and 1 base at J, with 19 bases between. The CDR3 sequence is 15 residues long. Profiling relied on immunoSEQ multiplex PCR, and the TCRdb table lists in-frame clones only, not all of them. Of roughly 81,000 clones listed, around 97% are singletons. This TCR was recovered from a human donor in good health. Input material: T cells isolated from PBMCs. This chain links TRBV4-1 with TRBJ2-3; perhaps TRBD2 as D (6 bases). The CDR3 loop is CAAATRESRTDTQYF. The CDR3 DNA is TGCGCCGCAGCCACCCGGGAGTCCCGCACAGATACGCAGTATTTT.